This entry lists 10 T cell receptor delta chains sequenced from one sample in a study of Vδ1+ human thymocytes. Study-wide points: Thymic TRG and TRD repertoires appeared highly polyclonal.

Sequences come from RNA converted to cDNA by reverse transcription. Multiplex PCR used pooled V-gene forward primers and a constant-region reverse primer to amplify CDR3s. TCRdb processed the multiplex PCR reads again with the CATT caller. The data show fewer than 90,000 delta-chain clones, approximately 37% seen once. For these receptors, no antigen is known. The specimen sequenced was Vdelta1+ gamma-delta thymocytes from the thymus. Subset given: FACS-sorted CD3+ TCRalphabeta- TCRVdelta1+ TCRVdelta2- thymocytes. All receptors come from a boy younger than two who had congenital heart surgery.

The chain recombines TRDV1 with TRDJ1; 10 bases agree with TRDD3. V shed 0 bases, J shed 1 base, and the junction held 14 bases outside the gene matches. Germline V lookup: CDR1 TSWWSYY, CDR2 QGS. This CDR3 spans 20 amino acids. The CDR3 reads CALGELCPGDTFGGTDKLIF. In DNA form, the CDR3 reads TGTGCTCTTGGGGAACTTTGCCCGGGGGATACGTTTGGGGGCACCGATAAACTCATCTTT.

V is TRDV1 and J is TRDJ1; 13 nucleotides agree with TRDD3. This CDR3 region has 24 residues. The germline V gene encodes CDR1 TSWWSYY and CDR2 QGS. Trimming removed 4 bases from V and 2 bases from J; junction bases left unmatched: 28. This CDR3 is CALGARYGSPTLYWGIRPTDKLIF. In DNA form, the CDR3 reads TGTGCTCTTGGGGCCCGATACGGAAGTCCTACTTTGTACTGGGGGATACGACCTACCGATAAACTCATCTTT.

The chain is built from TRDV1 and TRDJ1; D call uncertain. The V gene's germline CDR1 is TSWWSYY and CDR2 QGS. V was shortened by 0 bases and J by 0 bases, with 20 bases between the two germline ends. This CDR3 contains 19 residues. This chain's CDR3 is CALGELGLYRRTHTDKLIF. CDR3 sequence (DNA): TGTGCTCTTGGGGAACTGGGTCTGTATCGGAGAACCCACACCGATAAACTCATCTTT.

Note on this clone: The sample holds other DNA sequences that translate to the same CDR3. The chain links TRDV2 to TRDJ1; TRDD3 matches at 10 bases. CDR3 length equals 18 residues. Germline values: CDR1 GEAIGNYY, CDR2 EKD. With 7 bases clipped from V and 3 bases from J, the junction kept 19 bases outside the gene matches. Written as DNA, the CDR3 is TGTGCCTGCGCCCTAGGTTACTGGGGGATTTGCAATCCCGATAAACTCATCTTT. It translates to CACALGYWGICNPDKLIF.

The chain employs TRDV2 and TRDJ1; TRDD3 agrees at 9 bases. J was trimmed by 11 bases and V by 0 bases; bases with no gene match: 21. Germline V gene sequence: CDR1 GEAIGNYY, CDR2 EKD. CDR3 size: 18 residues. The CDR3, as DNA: TGTGCCTGTGACACCCGGGGGGTGGGGGATAATCGAATGGTCAGGCTCATCTTT. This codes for CACDTRGVGDNRMVRLIF.

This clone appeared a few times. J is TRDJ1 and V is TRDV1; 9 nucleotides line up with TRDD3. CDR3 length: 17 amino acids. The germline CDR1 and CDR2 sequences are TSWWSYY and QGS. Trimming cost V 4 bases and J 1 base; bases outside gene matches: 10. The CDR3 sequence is CALGAPTRGILTDKLIF. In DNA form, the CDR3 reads TGTGCTCTTGGGGCCCCTACGCGGGGGATACTCACCGATAAACTCATCTTT.

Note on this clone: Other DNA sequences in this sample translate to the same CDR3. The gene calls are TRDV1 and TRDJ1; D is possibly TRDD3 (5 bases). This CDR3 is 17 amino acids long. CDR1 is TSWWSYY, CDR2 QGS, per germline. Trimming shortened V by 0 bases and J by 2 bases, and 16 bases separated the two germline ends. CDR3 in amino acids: CALGELPPVYGTDKLIF. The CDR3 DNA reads TGTGCTCTTGGGGAACTGCCCCCCGTATACGGTACCGATAAACTCATCTTT.

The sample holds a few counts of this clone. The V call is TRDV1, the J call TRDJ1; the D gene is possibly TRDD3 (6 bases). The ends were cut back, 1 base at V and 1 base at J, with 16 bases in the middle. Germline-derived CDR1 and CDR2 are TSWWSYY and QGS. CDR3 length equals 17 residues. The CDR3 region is CALGERSRLWGTDKLIF. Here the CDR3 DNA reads TGTGCTCTTGGGGAACGAAGTAGGCTCTGGGGCACCGATAAACTCATCTTT.

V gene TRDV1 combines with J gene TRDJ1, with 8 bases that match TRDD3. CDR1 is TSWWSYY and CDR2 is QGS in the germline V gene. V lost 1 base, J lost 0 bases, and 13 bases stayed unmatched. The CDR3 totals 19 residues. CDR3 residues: CALGERGFWDTPYTDKLIF. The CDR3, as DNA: TGTGCTCTTGGGGAACGAGGGTTCTGGGATACGCCCTACACCGATAAACTCATCTTT.

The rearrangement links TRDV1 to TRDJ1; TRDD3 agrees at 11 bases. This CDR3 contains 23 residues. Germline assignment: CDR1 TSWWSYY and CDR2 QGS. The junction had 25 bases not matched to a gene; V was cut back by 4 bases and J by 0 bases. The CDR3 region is CALGVAFPTIGLGDRTYTDKLIF. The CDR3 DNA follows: TGTGCTCTTGGGGTGGCCTTCCCCACAATAGGACTGGGGGATAGAACGTACACCGATAAACTCATCTTT.